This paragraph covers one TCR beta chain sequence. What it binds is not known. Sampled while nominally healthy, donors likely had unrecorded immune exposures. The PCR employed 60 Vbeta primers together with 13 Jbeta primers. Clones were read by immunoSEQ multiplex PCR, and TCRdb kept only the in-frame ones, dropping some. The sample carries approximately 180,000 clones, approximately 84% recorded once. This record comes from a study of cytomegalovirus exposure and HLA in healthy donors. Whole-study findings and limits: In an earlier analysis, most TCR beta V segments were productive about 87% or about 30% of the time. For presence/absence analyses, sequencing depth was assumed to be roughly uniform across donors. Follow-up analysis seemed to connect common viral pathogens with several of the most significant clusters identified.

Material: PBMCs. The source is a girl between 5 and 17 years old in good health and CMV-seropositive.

CDR3 sequence: CASSIVGEQFF. CDR3 coding DNA: TGTGCCAGTAGTATAGTCGGTGAGCAGTTCTTC. This rearrangement joins TRBV19 to TRBJ2-1; no definite D call. The CDR3 is 11 residues long. Germline V gene lookup returns CDR1 LNHDA and CDR2 SQIVND (reference sequence). The germline V and J ends were trimmed by 1 base and 9 bases, with 4 bases remaining between them.